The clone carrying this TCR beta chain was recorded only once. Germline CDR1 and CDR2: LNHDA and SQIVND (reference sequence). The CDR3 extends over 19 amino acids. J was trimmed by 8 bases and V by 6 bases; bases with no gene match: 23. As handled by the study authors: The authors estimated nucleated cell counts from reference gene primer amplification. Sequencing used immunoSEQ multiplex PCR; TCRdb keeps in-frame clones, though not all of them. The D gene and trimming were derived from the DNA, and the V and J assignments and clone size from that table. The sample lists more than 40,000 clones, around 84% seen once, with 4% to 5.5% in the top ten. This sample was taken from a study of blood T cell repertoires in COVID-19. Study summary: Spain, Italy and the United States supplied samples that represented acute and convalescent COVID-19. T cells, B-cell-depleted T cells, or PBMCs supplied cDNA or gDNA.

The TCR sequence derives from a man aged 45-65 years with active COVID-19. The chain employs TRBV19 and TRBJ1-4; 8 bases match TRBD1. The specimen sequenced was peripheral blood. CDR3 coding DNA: TGTGCCAGTAGCCCTGGACAGGGCCCTTTGGCGGATGGGGGGGAAAAACTGTTTTTT. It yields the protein CASSPGQGPLADGGEKLFF.